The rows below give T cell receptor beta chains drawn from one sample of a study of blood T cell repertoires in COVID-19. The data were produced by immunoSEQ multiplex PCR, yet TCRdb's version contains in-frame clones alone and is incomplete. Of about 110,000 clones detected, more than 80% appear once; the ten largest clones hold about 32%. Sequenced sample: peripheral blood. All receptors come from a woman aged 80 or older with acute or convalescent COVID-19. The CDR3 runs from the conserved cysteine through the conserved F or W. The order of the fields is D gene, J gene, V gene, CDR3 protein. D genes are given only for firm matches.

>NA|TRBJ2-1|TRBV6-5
CASRLPGVLYNEQFF
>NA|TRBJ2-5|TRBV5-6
CASSYNRVGTQYF
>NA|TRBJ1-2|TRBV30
CAWRARGAYGYTF
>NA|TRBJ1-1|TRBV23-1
CASSPTERVQDPEAFF
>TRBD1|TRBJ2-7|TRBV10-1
CASSEPGTGLDEQYF
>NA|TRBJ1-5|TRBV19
CASMKGQPQHF
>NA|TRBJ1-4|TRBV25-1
CASSYALGAGEKLFF
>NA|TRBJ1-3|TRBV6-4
CASSEERGNTIYF
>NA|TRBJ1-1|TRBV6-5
CASTLSGPGIEAFF
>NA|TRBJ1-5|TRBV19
CASSIGGGGSNQPQHF
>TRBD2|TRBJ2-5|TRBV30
CAGDGGGAKTQYF
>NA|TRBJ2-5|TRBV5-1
CASTQALGGGETQYF
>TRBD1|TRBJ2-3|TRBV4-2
CASSQGGDRGTDTQYF
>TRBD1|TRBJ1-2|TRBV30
CAWSVPGTGGLNGYTF
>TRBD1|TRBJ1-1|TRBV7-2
CASSLVTGVNTEAFF
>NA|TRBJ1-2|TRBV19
CASSIGRVYGYTF
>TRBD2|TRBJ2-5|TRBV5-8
CASRTGTSSKETQYF
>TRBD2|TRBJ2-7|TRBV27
CASSFGVAGAYEQYF
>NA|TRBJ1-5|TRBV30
CAWGGGDQPQHF
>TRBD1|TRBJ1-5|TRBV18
CASSPRVRGQGGHSQPQHF
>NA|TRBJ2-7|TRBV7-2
CASSLDSSYEQYF
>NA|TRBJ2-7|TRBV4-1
CASSRTVSSYEQYF
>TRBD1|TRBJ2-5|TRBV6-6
CASSNTGTEETQYF
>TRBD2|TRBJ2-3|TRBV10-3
CAISVAGGRTDTQYF
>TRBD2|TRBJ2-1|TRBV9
CASSVDSGRNEQFF
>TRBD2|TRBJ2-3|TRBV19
CASSIGGGRVDTQYF
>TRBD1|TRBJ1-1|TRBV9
CASSLGQDGEAFF
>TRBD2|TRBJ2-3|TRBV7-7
CASSQNKYSGLQADTQYF
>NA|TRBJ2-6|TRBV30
CAWSVPSFSSGANVLTF
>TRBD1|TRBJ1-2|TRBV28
CASRPTGKYGYTF
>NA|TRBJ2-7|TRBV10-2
CASTEARTYEQYF
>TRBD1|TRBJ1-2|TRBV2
CASSEQGGGGYTF
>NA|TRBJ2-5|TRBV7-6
CASSSTPGLGQETQYF
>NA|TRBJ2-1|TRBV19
CASSIGFYSYNEQFF
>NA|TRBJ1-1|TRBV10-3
CAISERGGIDTEAFF
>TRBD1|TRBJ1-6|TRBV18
CASSPQAGGNSPLHF
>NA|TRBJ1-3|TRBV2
CASTGGASGNTIYF
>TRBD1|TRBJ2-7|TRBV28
CASSFSGQGMYEQYF
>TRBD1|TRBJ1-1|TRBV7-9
CASSQRDRVGGLSTEAFF
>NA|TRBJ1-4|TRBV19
CASSIAYRKEKLFF
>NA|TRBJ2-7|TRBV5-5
CASSSPQGHLDEQYF
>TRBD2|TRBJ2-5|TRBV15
CATSRGTSGAGTQYF
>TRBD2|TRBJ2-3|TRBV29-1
CSVQSSGGDLGF
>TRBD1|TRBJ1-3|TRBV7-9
CASSSGQGLGSGNTIYF
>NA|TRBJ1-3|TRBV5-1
CASSRGEAGNTIYF
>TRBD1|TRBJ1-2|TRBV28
CASSSPATGGLGYTF
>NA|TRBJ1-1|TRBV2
CASNFRQGEAFF
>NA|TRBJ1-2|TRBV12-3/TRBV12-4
CASSRAVSFYTF
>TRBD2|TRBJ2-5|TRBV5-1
CASSGGLAGGYGETQYF
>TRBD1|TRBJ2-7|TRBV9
CASSPPGGQGSYEQYF
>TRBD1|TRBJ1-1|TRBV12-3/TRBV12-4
CASSEGTGSEAFF
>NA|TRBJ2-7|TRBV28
CASSLAGASYEQYF
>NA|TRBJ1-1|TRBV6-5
CASRGGGRDTEAFF
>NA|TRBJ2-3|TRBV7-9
CASSLVGYTDTQYF
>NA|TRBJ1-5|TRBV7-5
CARSLYRDCGNQPQHF
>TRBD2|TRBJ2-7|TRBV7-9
CASSLAGGGSYEQYF